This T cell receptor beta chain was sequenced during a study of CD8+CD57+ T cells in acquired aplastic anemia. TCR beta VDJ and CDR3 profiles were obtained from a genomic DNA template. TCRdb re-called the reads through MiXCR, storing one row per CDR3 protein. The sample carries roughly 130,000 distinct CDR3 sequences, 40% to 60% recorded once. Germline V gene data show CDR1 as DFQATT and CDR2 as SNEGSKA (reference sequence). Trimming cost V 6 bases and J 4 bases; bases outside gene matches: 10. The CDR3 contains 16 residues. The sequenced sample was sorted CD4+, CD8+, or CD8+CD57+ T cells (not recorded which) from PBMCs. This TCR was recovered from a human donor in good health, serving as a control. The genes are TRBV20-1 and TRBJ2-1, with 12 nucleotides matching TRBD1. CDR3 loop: CSAKGGQGAGYNEQFF. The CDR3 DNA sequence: TGCAGTGCAAAAGGGGGACAGGGGGCGGGTTACAATGAGCAGTTCTTC.